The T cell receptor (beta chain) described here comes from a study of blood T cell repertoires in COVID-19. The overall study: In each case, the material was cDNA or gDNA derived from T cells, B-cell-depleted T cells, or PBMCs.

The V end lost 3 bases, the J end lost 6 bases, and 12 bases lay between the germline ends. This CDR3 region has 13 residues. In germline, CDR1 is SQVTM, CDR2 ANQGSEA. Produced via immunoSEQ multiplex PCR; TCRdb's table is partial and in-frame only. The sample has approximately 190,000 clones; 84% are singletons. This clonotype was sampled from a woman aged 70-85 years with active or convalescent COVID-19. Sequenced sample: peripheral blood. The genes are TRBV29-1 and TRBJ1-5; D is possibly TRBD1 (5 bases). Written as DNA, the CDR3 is TGCAGCGTTGAGATGGGGGGAGGTCAGCCCCAGCATTTT. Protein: CSVEMGGGQPQHF.